The sequence of this TCR beta chain was determined in a study of T-cell reconstitution after alpha-beta-depleted transplantation in children (dated by TCRdb to about 2016). Regarding the study in general: T-cell immune reconstitution after TCRalphabeta/CD19-depleted allogeneic hematopoietic cell transplantation in children was quantitatively tracked in the study by means of TCR repertoire profiling. What the work shows at the level of the full study, not this receptor alone: The frequencies of hyperexpanded clones fell over the following months, and after one year, T-cell counts and TCRbeta diversity were mostly attributed to newly produced T cells. The high TCRbeta diversity at day 60 in some patients was ascribed to recipient T cells and intrathymic progenitors that had survived conditioning. The apparently early recovery of alphabetaT-cell counts about two months after transplant reportedly depended on only several hundred rapidly expanded clones that came from non-depleted graft cells.

The treatment or condition label here, explained by the study, means: allogeneic hematopoietic cell transplantation with graft depleted of TCRalphabeta T cells and CD19 B cells. The transplant recipients were children given TCRalphabeta/CD19-depleted allogeneic hematopoietic cell grafts. Of note for this clonotype: Its antigen specificity is not known. Base quality data are lacking; no much larger clone is found one base away.

The library relied on PCR. Sequencing relied on an Illumina HiSeq 2500. TCR libraries were prepared with molecular barcoding, using unique molecular identifiers to normalize TCRbeta repertoire quantification. Clones were called with MiXCR by TCRdb after fastp trimmed the public reads at Q25, and only in-frame beta chains were retained. All rows with the same CDR3 protein become a single entry with the most common DNA and genes. The sample records over 400,000 distinct CDR3 sequences, around two fifths of which are singletons. The ten biggest clones cover under 35% of the sample. Clipping removes 5 bases from V and 7 bases from J, with 17 as the unmatched junction base count. Reading from cysteine to phenylalanine, the CDR3 counts 17 amino acids. Left in the record is the CDR3 DNA by itself, 51 bases read in frame from the first base. In the germline V gene, CDR1 corresponds to SGHTA and CDR2 to FQGNSA.

The V gene is TRBV7-2 and the J gene is TRBJ2-1, and 7 junctional nucleotides match TRBD2. The sequenced sample was PBMCs, obtained before TCRalphabeta/CD19-depleted stem cell transplant. This sequence was found in a girl aged 2-10 years with aplastic anemia, due to receive a stem cell transplant. Read as DNA, the sequence is TGTGCCAGCAGCGACGACTTGCGGGAGAGGTATTTGAATGAGCAGTTCTTC. It codes for CASSDDLRERYLNEQFF.